This entry lists 28 T cell receptor beta chains sequenced from one sample in a study of T cells in Graves' hyperthyroidism and ophthalmopathy. TCR beta CDR3 regions were amplified from RNA transcripts. HTBI primers drove first-round RT-PCR of the TCR CDR3. TCRdb fed the multiplex PCR reads into MiXCR, producing one record per CDR3 protein. Altogether 800,000 or so distinct CDR3 sequences are present, about two fifths being singletons, with the ten largest covering over 8%. Sequenced: blood. The receptors stem from a young man with Graves' hyperthyroidism.

This clonotype was detected only once. The rearrangement uses TRBV7-4 and TRBJ1-4, with 7 bases that match TRBD1. This CDR3 is built from 15 residues. The ends lost 2 bases at V and 5 bases at J; junction bases unmatched: 5. CDR1 is SGHVT, CDR2 SQSDAQ, per germline. The CDR3 coding sequence is TGTGCCAGCAGCTTAACAGGGGATAAAAATGAAAAACTGTTTTTT. Protein sequence: CASSLTGDKNEKLFF.

The chain has TRBV5-8 and TRBJ1-5; D gene unclear. V dropped 0 bases and J dropped 6 bases, with 16 bases sitting between them. Per the germline V gene, CDR1 is SGHTS and CDR2 is YDEGEE. This CDR3 is built from 16 residues. CDR3 protein: CASSLVGSGVSQPQHF. CDR3 nucleotides: TGTGCCAGCAGCTTGGTCGGGTCCGGGGTGAGTCAGCCCCAGCATTTT.

This clonotype was counted at least ten times. This chain links TRBV29-1 with TRBJ1-1; 11 nucleotides line up with TRBD1. CDR3 length: 14 residues. Trimming took 4 bases from V and 4 from J; bases not matched to a gene: 5. The germline V gene encodes CDR1 SQVTM and CDR2 ANQGSEA. CDR3 coding DNA: TGCAGCGTTGTGCTCGGGACAGGGGGCACTGAAGCTTTCTTT. It encodes CSVVLGTGGTEAFF.

J is TRBJ1-1 and V is TRBV14, with D tentatively TRBD1 (6 bases). The V gene lost 2 bases and the J gene lost 4 bases, with 14 bases spanning the gap. Germline CDR1 reads SGHDN; CDR2 reads FVKESK. The CDR3 totals 15 residues. The CDR3 nucleotides are TGTGCCAGCAGCCAAACTCAGGGGCTGAGCACTGAAGCTTTCTTT. It yields the protein CASSQTQGLSTEAFF.

V gene TRBV13 combines with J gene TRBJ1-1; D perhaps matches TRBD1 (5 bases). The V gene lost 5 bases and the J gene lost 6 bases, with 16 bases spanning the gap. The CDR3 contains 14 residues. Germline V gene sequence: CDR1 PRHDT, CDR2 FYEKMQ (reference sequence). The DNA of the CDR3 is TGTGCCAGCAGCCCCCAAATGAGGGGCGCTGAAGCTTTCTTT. Translating gives CASSPQMRGAEAFF.

The V and J genes are TRBV10-2 and TRBJ2-5; D perhaps matches TRBD2 (6 bases). V was pared by 6 bases and J by 2 bases, with 16 bases between. CDR3 size: 15 residues. Germline V CDR1 and CDR2: WSHSY, SAAADI. The CDR3, as DNA: TGCGCCAGCAGGGGACTCGGTGGGATACAAGAGACCCAGTACTTC. It yields the protein CASRGLGGIQETQYF.

This clonotype turned up a few times. The V gene is TRBV19, the J gene TRBJ2-7, with 8 bases that match TRBD2. Germline V gives CDR1 LNHDA, CDR2 SQIVND (reference sequence). Trimming removed 5 bases from V and 3 bases from J; junction bases left unmatched: 6. The length of the CDR3 is 14 residues. The CDR3 DNA sequence: TGTGCCAGTAGTCAAAGCGGGGGAGTCTACGAGCAGTACTTC. As protein: CASSQSGGVYEQYF.

Many counts were recorded for this clonotype. The V gene is TRBV20-1, the J gene TRBJ1-5, with D unclear. The V gene's germline CDR1 is DFQATT and CDR2 SNEGSKA (reference sequence). Trimming cost V 3 bases and J 5 bases, with 17 bases left between them. The CDR3 extends over 15 amino acids. The CDR3 loop reads CSASSPSDSDQPQHF. The CDR3 DNA reads as TGCAGTGCTAGTTCCCCCAGCGATAGTGATCAGCCCCAGCATTTT.

This clonotype has just a few counts. J is TRBJ1-1 and V is TRBV19; D gene uncertain. The CDR3 runs 16 residues. CDR1 is LNHDA and CDR2 is SQIVND in the germline V gene (reference sequence). V dropped 2 bases and J dropped 0 bases, with 13 bases sitting between them. CDR3 DNA sequence: TGTGCCAGTAGTATAAGGTCCTGGCGGATGAACACTGAAGCTTTCTTT. This translates into CASSIRSWRMNTEAFF.

J is TRBJ1-5 and V is TRBV6-5, with 8 nucleotides matching TRBD1. CDR1 MNHEY and CDR2 SVGAGI come from the germline V gene. The CDR3 extends over 14 amino acids. The trim removed 7 bases at V and 2 bases at J, leaving 4 bases unmatched. The CDR3 protein is CASNGGQGNQPQHF. CDR3 nucleotides: TGTGCCAGCAATGGGGGACAGGGCAATCAGCCCCAGCATTTT.

The chain recombines TRBV19 with TRBJ2-7; D is possibly TRBD1 or TRBD2 (5 bases each). Trimming removed 7 bases from V and 4 bases from J, with 8 bases in between. Germline-derived CDR1 and CDR2 are LNHDA and SQIVND (reference sequence). The CDR3 length is 11 residues. DNA for the CDR3: TGTGCCAGTATGGGACCGTACGAGCAGTACTTC. This encodes CASMGPYEQYF.

The chain joins TRBV7-6 to TRBJ2-7, with TRBD2 matching 11 bases. Trimming took 5 bases from V and 3 from J; bases not matched to a gene: 9. This CDR3 region has 16 residues. Germline V gives CDR1 SGHVS, CDR2 FNYEAQ. CDR3 residues: CASSGHETSGVYEQYF. CDR3 nucleotide sequence: TGTGCCAGCAGCGGACATGAGACTAGCGGGGTCTACGAGCAGTACTTC. Drawing the rest from reference TRBV7-6 and TRBJ2-7, the complete variable domain is GAGVSQSPRYKVTKRGQDVALRCDPISGHVSLYWYRQALGQGPEFLTYFNYEAQQDKSGLPNDRFSAERPEGSISTLTIQRTEQRDSAMYRCASSGHETSGVYEQYFGPGTRLTVT.

The CDR3 coding sequence is TGTGCCACCGGAGAAAGGGGGACCGGGGAGCTGTTTTTT. It specifies CATGERGTGELFF. This rearrangement joins TRBV24-1 to TRBJ2-2, with TRBD1 as a possible D gene (6 bases). Germline V gives CDR1 KGHDR, CDR2 SFDVKD. Trimming removed 9 bases at V and 5 bases at J, with 12 bases between. The CDR3 loop spans 13 amino acids.

This clonotype was observed a single time. This chain uses TRBV12-3 or TRBV12-4 with TRBJ1-1; tentatively, D is TRBD1 (5 bases). V lost 5 bases, J lost 7 bases, and 20 bases lay in between. There are 15 residues in the CDR3. CDR3 loop: CASSPAVLRGGEAFF. The CDR3 DNA follows: TGTGCCAGCAGTCCCGCGGTATTGCGTGGGGGTGAAGCTTTCTTT.

There are a few counts of this clonotype. This chain links TRBV2 with TRBJ1-1; D possibly corresponds to TRBD1 (5 bases). Germline CDR1 reads SNHLY; CDR2 reads FYNNEI. The CDR3 loop spans 14 amino acids. Trimming took 4 bases from V and 1 from J, leaving 10 bases between them. DNA for the CDR3: TGTGCCAGCAGTGCCACAGGCGGGAACACTGAAGCTTTCTTT. This encodes CASSATGGNTEAFF.

Note on this clonotype: This is likely a read error, given that the CDR3 carries no conserved phenylalanine or tryptophan at its end. This rearrangement joins TRBV29-1 to TRBJ2-7; 7 bases fit TRBD1. Germline CDR1 is SQVTM and CDR2 is ANQGSEA. The CDR3 has 11 amino acids. V lost 6 bases to trimming and J lost 3 bases; unmatched junction nucleotides: 2. In DNA, the CDR3 is TGCAGCGTCGGGGACAGCTACGAGCAGTACTTG. Translated: CSVGDSYEQYL.

This clonotype was observed many times. V gene TRBV19 combines with J gene TRBJ1-2, with 8 bases aligning to TRBD1. The germline V gene encodes CDR1 LNHDA and CDR2 SQIVND (reference sequence). The CDR3 is made up of 12 amino acids. Trimming took 10 bases from V and 10 from J; bases not matched to a gene: 11. The CDR3 DNA sequence: TGTGCCACCTTACCAGGGGGCGCGGACTACACCTTC. Protein sequence: CATLPGGADYTF. Full variable domain (remainder filled in from reference TRBV19 and TRBJ1-2): DGGITQSPKYLFRKEGQNVTLSCEQNLNHDAMYWYRQDPGQGLRLIYYSQIVNDFQKGDIAEGYSVSREKKESFPLTVTSAQKNPTAFYLCATLPGGADYTFGSGTRLTVV.

The V call is TRBV20-1, the J call TRBJ2-2; 7 nucleotides agree with TRBD2. The CDR3 length is 14 residues. The junction had 4 bases not matched to a gene; V was cut back by 1 base and J by 5 bases. CDR1 DFQATT and CDR2 SNEGSKA come from the germline V gene (reference sequence). The CDR3 region has the DNA TGCAGTGCTAGAGGCGGGAGCGGAACCGGGGAGCTGTTTTTT. Its translation is CSARGGSGTGELFF.

Details on this clonotype: A much larger clone is a single base away; this may be a read error. The rearrangement joins TRBV5-4 to TRBJ1-6; D unresolved. V was pared by 4 bases and J by 10 bases, with 15 bases between. There are 14 residues in the CDR3. The germline V gene has CDR1 SGHNT and CDR2 YYREEE (reference sequence). This CDR3 is CASSTQASGSPLHF. The CDR3 DNA reads as TGTGCCAGCAGCACACAAGCAAGTGGATCACCCCTCCACTTT.

The chain combines TRBV20-1 with TRBJ2-5; D might be TRBD2 (5 bases). Per germline, CDR1 DFQATT and CDR2 SNEGSKA (reference sequence). The length of the CDR3 is 14 residues. The V end was cut by 1 base, the J end by 7 bases, with 16 bases between. The CDR3 spells CSARGSDTYGTQYF. CDR3 DNA: TGCAGTGCTAGAGGTAGCGACACGTATGGGACCCAGTACTTC.

The CDR3 nucleotides are TGTGCCAGCAGCCAAGAAAACACGGGTGAGCAGTACTTC. It specifies CASSQENTGEQYF. The rearrangement joins TRBV7-6 to TRBJ2-7; D gene ambiguous. V gave up 5 bases and J gave up 7 bases, with 15 bases separating them. The CDR3 totals 13 residues. Germline CDR1 SGHVS, CDR2 FNYEAQ.

This clonotype occurred many times. This chain links TRBV2 with TRBJ1-1; maybe TRBD1 (6 bases). CDR1 is SNHLY and CDR2 is FYNNEI in the germline V gene. The CDR3 length is 13 residues. Trimming shortened V by 7 bases and J by 1 base, and 10 bases separated the two germline ends. The CDR3 region is CASILGGNTEAFF. CDR3 nucleotides: TGTGCCAGCATCCTAGGGGGGAACACTGAAGCTTTCTTT.

The chain combines TRBV29-1 with TRBJ1-2, with a possible D match to TRBD1 (5 bases). The CDR3 length is 11 residues. Germline values: CDR1 SQVTM, CDR2 ANQGSEA. With 5 bases removed from V and 6 bases from J, the gap between germline ends came to 10 bases. The CDR3 region has the DNA TGCAGCGTTAAACAGGATAATGGCTACACCTTC. Its translation: CSVKQDNGYTF.

DNA for the CDR3: TGCAGTGCTACGGGACTAGCGGGATTCTCCTACGAGCAGTACTTC. Its translation is CSATGLAGFSYEQYF. The chain links TRBV20-1 to TRBJ2-7; the match to TRBD2 covers 13 bases. This CDR3 comprises 15 residues. CDR1 is DFQATT and CDR2 is SNEGSKA in the germline V gene (reference sequence). Trimming took 4 bases from V and 0 from J; bases not matched to a gene: 3.

V usage is TRBV19 and J usage is TRBJ1-5; a possible D gene is TRBD1 (6 bases). Germline CDR1 is LNHDA and CDR2 is SQIVND (reference sequence). The V end lost 0 bases, the J end lost 7 bases, and 16 bases lay between the germline ends. The CDR3 sequence is 16 residues long. In DNA, the CDR3 is TGTGCCAGTAGTATAGAATATGTGGGGGGCTGGCAGCCCCAGCATTTT. Translating gives CASSIEYVGGWQPQHF.

On this clonotype: Since a much larger clone is just one base distant, this may be a read error. The J gene is TRBJ2-5, the V gene TRBV2, with no clear D. The CDR3 contains 13 residues. Germline V gene sequence: CDR1 SNHLY, CDR2 FYNNEI. CDR3 amino acids: CASETGPGETQHF. The CDR3, as DNA: TGTGCCAGCGAGACTGGGCCAGGAGAGACCCAGCACTTC. The full variable domain, rest sourced from reference TRBV2 and TRBJ2-5, is EPEVTQTPSHQVTQMGQEVILRCVPISNHLYFYWYRQILGQKVEFLVSFYNNEISEKSEIFDDQFSVERPDGSNFTLKIRSTKLEDSAMYFCASETGPGETQHFGPGTRLLVL.

Only a few counts were recorded for this clonotype. The chain has TRBV13 and TRBJ1-1, with 8 bases that match TRBD1. CDR1 is PRHDT, CDR2 FYEKMQ, per germline (reference sequence). The CDR3 runs to 16 residues. The junction had 7 bases not matched to a gene; V was cut back by 1 base and J by 3 bases. CDR3 region: CASSLAAGGPYTEAFF. Written as DNA, the CDR3 is TGTGCCAGCAGCTTAGCCGCAGGGGGCCCGTACACTGAAGCTTTCTTT.

This clonotype was observed a handful of times. This chain uses TRBV5-1 with TRBJ1-1; a weak D match, TRBD1 (5 bases). CDR1 is SGHRS, CDR2 YFSETQ, per germline. The CDR3 spans 14 residues. Trimming took off 4 bases at V and 5 bases at J, with 15 bases between the two ends. CDR3 nucleotide sequence: TGCGCCAGCAGCGCCCTAAAGGGGAGTACTGAAGCTTTCTTT. It encodes CASSALKGSTEAFF.